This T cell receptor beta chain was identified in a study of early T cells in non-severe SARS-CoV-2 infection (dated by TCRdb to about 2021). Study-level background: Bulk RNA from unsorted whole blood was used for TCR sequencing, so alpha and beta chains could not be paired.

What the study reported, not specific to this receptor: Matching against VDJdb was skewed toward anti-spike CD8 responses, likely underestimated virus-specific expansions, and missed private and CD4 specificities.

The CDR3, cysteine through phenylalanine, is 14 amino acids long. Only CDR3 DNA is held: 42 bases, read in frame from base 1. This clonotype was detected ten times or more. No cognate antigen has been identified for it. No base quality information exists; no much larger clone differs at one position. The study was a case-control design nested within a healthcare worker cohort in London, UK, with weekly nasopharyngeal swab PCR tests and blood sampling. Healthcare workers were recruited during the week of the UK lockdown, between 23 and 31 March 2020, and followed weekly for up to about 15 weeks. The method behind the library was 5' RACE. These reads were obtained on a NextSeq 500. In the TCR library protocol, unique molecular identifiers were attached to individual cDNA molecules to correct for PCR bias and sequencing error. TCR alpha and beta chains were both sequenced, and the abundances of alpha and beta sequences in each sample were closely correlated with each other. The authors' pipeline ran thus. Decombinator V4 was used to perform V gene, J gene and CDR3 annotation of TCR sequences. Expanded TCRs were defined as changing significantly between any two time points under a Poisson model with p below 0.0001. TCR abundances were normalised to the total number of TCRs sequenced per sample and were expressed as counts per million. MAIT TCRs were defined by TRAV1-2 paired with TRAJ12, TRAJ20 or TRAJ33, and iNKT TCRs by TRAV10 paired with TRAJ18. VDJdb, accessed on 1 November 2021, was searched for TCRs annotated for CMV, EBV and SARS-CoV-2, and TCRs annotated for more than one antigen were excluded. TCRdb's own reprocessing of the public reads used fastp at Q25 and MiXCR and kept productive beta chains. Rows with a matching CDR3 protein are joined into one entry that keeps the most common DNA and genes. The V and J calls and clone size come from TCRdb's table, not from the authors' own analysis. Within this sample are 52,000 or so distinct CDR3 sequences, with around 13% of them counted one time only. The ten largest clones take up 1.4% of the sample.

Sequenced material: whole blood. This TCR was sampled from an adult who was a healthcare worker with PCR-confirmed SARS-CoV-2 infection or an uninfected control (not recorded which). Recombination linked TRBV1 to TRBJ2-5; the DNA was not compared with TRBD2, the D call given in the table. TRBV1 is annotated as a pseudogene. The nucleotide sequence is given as TGCACCAGCAGAGGGACTAGCGGGGTAGAGACCCAGTACTTC. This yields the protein CTSRGTSGVETQYF.